Listed below are T cell receptor beta chains from one sample, sequenced in a study of T-cell memory formation after mild COVID-19. TCRdb analysed the 5' RACE reads with MiXCR anew, one entry per CDR3 protein. Counted here are 100,000 to 120,000 distinct CDR3 sequences, 18% occurring once; the ten biggest clones make up roughly 6%. Source material: PBMCs or a T cell subset sorted from them (not recorded which). The receptors were gathered from a man in his late teens or twenties who had mild COVID-19 (a few samples of this study predate the infection). Cell type and time point are not known. Each CDR3 is given with its conserved first and last residue. Fields, in order: J gene, V gene, D gene, clone size, CDR3 protein, CDR3 DNA. The D gene is left open where the match is weak. Rows may omit the clone size; those that give it use once, few, many or a size class.

j_call: TRBJ2-5
v_call: TRBV12-3/TRBV12-4
d_call: TRBD2
clone_size: NA
cdr3_aa: CATRRAGGQETQYF
cdr3_nt: TGTGCCACCCGCCGGGCGGGGGGTCAAGAGACCCAGTACTTC

j_call: TRBJ2-5
v_call: TRBV3-1
d_call: TRBD2
clone_size: many
cdr3_aa: CASSPSGGLETQYF
cdr3_nt: TGTGCCAGCAGCCCCAGCGGGGGGTTGGAGACCCAGTACTTC

j_call: TRBJ1-6
v_call: TRBV6-5
d_call: TRBD1
clone_size: NA
cdr3_aa: CASSYWVPGQGGSPLHF
cdr3_nt: TGTGCCAGCAGTTATTGGGTCCCGGGACAGGGTGGTTCACCCCTCCACTTT

j_call: TRBJ2-5
v_call: TRBV9
d_call: NA
clone_size: NA
cdr3_aa: CASSRLGYQETQYF
cdr3_nt: TGTGCCAGCAGCAGACTTGGCTACCAAGAGACCCAGTACTTC

j_call: TRBJ2-5
v_call: TRBV7-2
d_call: TRBD1
clone_size: few
cdr3_aa: CASSPQGQGAGETQYF
cdr3_nt: TGTGCCAGCAGCCCACAGGGACAGGGGGCAGGGGAGACCCAGTACTTC

j_call: TRBJ2-3
v_call: TRBV5-6
d_call: NA
clone_size: few
cdr3_aa: CASSLGMGHTQYF
cdr3_nt: TGTGCCAGCAGCTTGGGAATGGGCCATACGCAGTATTTT

j_call: TRBJ2-7
v_call: TRBV5-1
d_call: NA
clone_size: NA
cdr3_aa: CASSLSWGREQYF
cdr3_nt: TGCGCCAGCAGCTTGTCGTGGGGAAGAGAGCAGTACTTC

j_call: TRBJ2-7
v_call: TRBV10-3
d_call: NA
clone_size: NA
cdr3_aa: CAIGGPHPSSEQYF
cdr3_nt: TGTGCCATCGGCGGCCCCCATCCCTCTAGCGAGCAGTACTTC

j_call: TRBJ2-3
v_call: TRBV6-6
d_call: NA
clone_size: few
cdr3_aa: CASSPTELTDTQYF
cdr3_nt: TGTGCCAGCAGCCCGACAGAGCTAACAGATACGCAGTATTTT

j_call: TRBJ1-2
v_call: TRBV28
d_call: TRBD1
clone_size: NA
cdr3_aa: CASISRRGHGYTF
cdr3_nt: TGTGCCAGCATCTCTCGCAGGGGGCATGGCTACACCTTC

j_call: TRBJ1-1
v_call: TRBV5-1
d_call: NA
clone_size: few
cdr3_aa: CASSLADRFTGAFF
cdr3_nt: TGCGCCAGCAGCTTGGCCGACCGGTTCACTGGAGCTTTCTTT

j_call: TRBJ2-6
v_call: TRBV5-1
d_call: NA
clone_size: few
cdr3_aa: CASSTGASGANVLTF
cdr3_nt: TGCGCCAGCAGCACCGGGGCGTCTGGGGCCAACGTCCTGACTTTC

j_call: TRBJ1-3
v_call: TRBV25-1
d_call: NA
clone_size: few
cdr3_aa: CASTSSGNTIYF
cdr3_nt: TGTGCCAGCACTTCTTCTGGAAACACCATATATTTT

j_call: TRBJ2-3
v_call: TRBV7-2
d_call: TRBD2
clone_size: few
cdr3_aa: CASSLVGGFRTDTQYF
cdr3_nt: TGTGCCAGCAGCTTAGTCGGGGGGTTCCGCACAGATACGCAGTATTTT

j_call: TRBJ1-2
v_call: TRBV7-9
d_call: NA
clone_size: few
cdr3_aa: CASGNYGYTF
cdr3_nt: TGTGCCAGCGGGAACTATGGCTACACCTTC

j_call: TRBJ2-3
v_call: TRBV11-2
d_call: NA
clone_size: NA
cdr3_aa: CASRIAGTDTQYF
cdr3_nt: TGTGCCAGCAGGATAGCGGGCACAGATACGCAGTATTTT

j_call: TRBJ1-2
v_call: TRBV7-9
d_call: NA
clone_size: NA
cdr3_aa: CASSLVSRFLGYTF
cdr3_nt: TGTGCCAGCAGCTTAGTGAGCAGATTTCTTGGCTACACCTTC

j_call: TRBJ2-7
v_call: TRBV7-8
d_call: TRBD2
clone_size: NA
cdr3_aa: CASSSSDRGDAGEQYF
cdr3_nt: TGTGCCAGCAGCTCCTCGGACCGGGGGGACGCGGGGGAGCAGTACTTC

j_call: TRBJ1-1
v_call: TRBV12-3/TRBV12-4
d_call: NA
clone_size: few
cdr3_aa: CAIAGFTEAFF
cdr3_nt: TGTGCCATAGCGGGGTTTACTGAAGCTTTCTTT

j_call: TRBJ2-5
v_call: TRBV5-1
d_call: NA
clone_size: few
cdr3_aa: CASSLGVSQETQYF
cdr3_nt: TGCGCCAGCAGCCTGGGCGTCTCTCAAGAGACCCAGTACTTC

j_call: TRBJ1-4
v_call: TRBV7-2
d_call: NA
clone_size: few
cdr3_aa: CASSLVRGSEKLFF
cdr3_nt: TGTGCCAGCAGCTTAGTCCGGGGGAGTGAAAAACTGTTTTTT

j_call: TRBJ2-3
v_call: TRBV12-3/TRBV12-4
d_call: NA
clone_size: few
cdr3_aa: CASTLDYGSTDTQYF
cdr3_nt: TGTGCCAGCACCTTGGACTACGGTAGCACAGATACGCAGTATTTT

j_call: TRBJ2-2
v_call: TRBV7-3
d_call: TRBD2
clone_size: few
cdr3_aa: CASSPPGGNTGELFF
cdr3_nt: TGTGCCAGCAGCCCCCCGGGGGGAAACACCGGGGAGCTGTTTTTT